This T cell receptor beta chain was found in a study of Tregs in tolerant kidney transplant recipients. Overall study results and limits: Biological reproducibility was not directly addressed, but technical replication error appeared minimal. Findings come from small patient numbers and require larger validation. Expanding Tregs on activated donor B cells appeared to best identify donor-specific TCRbeta clones.

This CDR3 has 16 amino acids. Germline CDR1 and CDR2: MNHEY and SVGAGI. The V and J ends lost 2 bases and 6 bases, in that order; junction bases with no gene match: 11. Details on this clone: The antigen is unknown.

Assay: immunoSEQ multiplex PCR; the TCRdb copy retains only in-frame clones and omits some. The table has tens of thousands of clones, around nine tenths seen once; the top ten hold nearly 0.4%. This receptor was identified in a human donor who received a combined kidney and bone marrow transplant. The input for sequencing was CD4+ T cells from blood, taken before the transplant. V is TRBV6-5 and J is TRBJ1-1; 8 bases match TRBD1. This CDR3 reads CASSYIRTGKVSEAFF. The CDR3 coding sequence is TGTGCCAGCAGTTACATAAGGACAGGGAAGGTCTCTGAAGCTTTCTTT.